The TCR beta chain under discussion was sequenced for a study of cytomegalovirus exposure and HLA in healthy donors (TCRdb year 2017). For context, the study as a whole: An earlier analysis of 550 to 700 of the donors reported about 250 Gb of sequence data and roughly 110 million unique TCR beta sequences from about 200 million T cells. An early release that covered fewer than 750 HLA-typed donors contained about 300 gigabases of sequencing data and tens of millions of unique TCR sequences. Of the 350 to 450 genotyped donors, 70% to 90% were placed in the genetic ancestry cluster associated with self-reported Caucasian donors. The study was designed to test whether signatures of past pathogen exposure could be identified by cataloging public T cell receptors. The T cell repertoires of some 700 subjects were profiled by immunosequencing and related to cytomegalovirus serostatus. Besides the first cohort of roughly 640 subjects, a separate validation cohort made up of 90 to 150 different subjects was used. To predict cytomegalovirus infection status, the study brought together high-throughput TCR immunosequencing, statistical association of individual TCRs with disease status, and machine learning. To study patterns of TCR occurrence, a later analysis re-analyzed previously published TCR beta repertoires from 600 to 750 donors and added high-resolution HLA genotyping. Rather than using new phenotypic data, the later analysis identified candidate immune exposures from TCR beta sequences and from how often those sequences occurred across donors. In an earlier analysis of 500 to 650 of the donors, high-throughput TCR beta sequencing was used to judge whether each TCR beta V gene segment behaved as functional or pseudogenic. Alongside the repertoire data, information on donor age, sex, ethnicity and CMV serostatus was compiled. A later genetic analysis took genome-wide SNP genotypes for 398 of the 666 donors and used that subset as a discovery cohort. All discovery cohort repertoires had been generated on a single sequencing platform. Class I and class II HLA loci were covered by the typing at four-digit resolution. The number of donors typed differed by locus, with 629-630 for A, B, C, DRB1 and DQB1, 522 for DQA1, over 600 for DPA1, and approximately 470 for DPB1. Four or five DR-DQ haplotypes were handled as single units for association and clustering because linkage in the cohort was strong. Across 300 to 500 genotyped donors of the cohort, an average of approximately 200,000 unique TCR beta nucleotide sequences per donor were sequenced, and 15% to 20% of those sequences were non-productive.

The study at large found these results: In an earlier analysis of approximately 590 of the donors, most TCR beta V segments appeared in productive rearrangements about 87% or about 30% of the time, broadly matching IMGT annotations. A few of the identified cytomegalovirus-associated TCR beta chains were confirmed in vitro to be specific for cytomegalovirus antigens. Some IMGT-functional V segments, including TRBV6-2 and TRBV6-3, could not be told apart with the 87-base-pair reads, so those segments were excluded. Because counts were too low, 15 to 20 rarely observed V segments, including chromosome 9 orphons, were excluded from the earlier analysis of a few hundred of the donors. Linkage disequilibrium might explain the correlated functional status among segregating V segments, but an unknown experimental factor could not be ruled out. CMV serostatus was the only immune exposure information available for the cohort. The presence/absence analyses assumed that sequencing depth was roughly uniform across donors, and that assumption may not be true. According to a later analysis, TCR association rates differed among HLA loci, with DRB1 alleles showing the most associated TCRs and HLA-C alleles showing the fewest. A later analysis found that HLA-associated TCR beta chains were more clonally expanded and had lower generation probabilities than equally common non-associated chains. Because HLA typing was missing for some donors at each locus, association tests included only the typed subset. Across donors, most TCR sequences were observed very rarely, whereas some public TCRs were present in many individuals. The study listed 150 to 200 TCR beta chains as associated with cytomegalovirus. A later analysis associated about 17,000 TCR beta sequences with specific HLA alleles at a false discovery rate of 0.05. In a later analysis, several top co-occurrence clusters were reported to appear linked to parvovirus B19, influenza, CMV and Epstein-Barr virus. Most CMV-associated TCR beta chains appeared to be HLA-restricted in a later analysis, and the HLA associations seemed to be driven largely by CMV exposure. Cytomegalovirus status was reported to be diagnosed by the classifier with high specificity and sensitivity in both the original and validation cohorts. When HLA alleles, especially DR and DQ, strongly co-occurred, TCR associations were difficult to assign to individual alleles. The sequencing pipeline was judged likely to have produced a cluster of highly shared sequence variants as a technical artifact. The authors suggested that the approach could potentially be extended to other disease states and immunological phenotypes. The cohort was sequenced for TCR beta chains only, and without alpha or paired-chain data the features that could be detected were limited. Compared with the approximately 700-donor mean, donors in an Asian-associated ancestry cluster had fewer N-insertions in productive TCRs, according to a later genetic analysis. A further reported finding was that TCR beta sequences accurately predicted the HLA-A and HLA-B alleles for most subjects in the first cohort. In a later genetic analysis, a missense DCLRE1C variant was associated with V-gene and J-gene trimming of TCR beta chains, and the association was replicated in an independent cohort.

From the cysteine up to the phenylalanine, the CDR3 has a length of 12 residues. Only the CDR3 DNA stays, 36 bases, in frame from base 1. V is shortened by 5 bases, J by 6 bases, and the region joining them spans 13 bases. Via the germline V gene (reference sequence), CDR1 is GTSNPN and CDR2 SVGIG. The library was produced with the immunoSEQ multiplex PCR assay. For the multiplex PCR, a mixture combining 60 forward primers for TCR Vbeta segments and 13 reverse primers for TCR Jbeta segments was used. A multiplex PCR assay on genomic DNA amplified the CDR3 region of rearranged TCR beta genes. Amplified TCR beta libraries were sequenced as 87-base-pair reads on the Illumina HiSeq System. Per the source publication's procedure: In a later analysis, tens of millions of unique TCR beta chains were counted across the roughly 670 repertoires, and about 10 million of these chains were shared by at least two donors. Raw reads were error-corrected and collapsed into unique sequences with a nearest-neighbor algorithm that merged closely related sequences to remove PCR and sequencing errors. To assign V, D and J gene segments, CDR3 sequences were aligned to IMGT reference sequences. Each retained sequence needed at least a six-nucleotide match to both a V gene segment and a J gene segment. A rearrangement counted as productive if the CDR3 had no stop codons and remained in frame with V and J, and every other rearrangement counted as non-productive. Following IMGT convention, CDR3 was defined as the stretch from the second conserved V-encoded cysteine up to the conserved J-encoded phenylalanine. In an earlier analysis of some 550 of the donors, sequences lacking an unambiguous match to a single V gene segment were excluded. In an earlier analysis of several hundred of the donors, a V segment was called functional when productive rearrangements were above 56.7%, and segregating when the standard deviation between donors exceeded 5%. A statistical classification framework was developed to diagnose cytomegalovirus status using the catalog of TCR beta chain sequences. V and J gene assignment, in a later analysis, came from comparing TCR nucleotide sequences with IMGT/GENE-DB human TR gene sequences. Using the TCRdist pipeline, a later analysis assigned CDR3 sequences along with most-parsimonious VDJ recombination scenarios. In a later analysis, every TCR beta chain was defined by the combination of its CDR3 amino acid sequence and its V-gene family, and reads without a unique V-gene family were dropped. To address suspected cross-contamination and a sequencing artifact, a later analysis removed roughly 580 highly shared, low-generation-probability nucleotide sequences. For each public chain, a later analysis derived a clonal expansion index from normalized ranks of inferred template counts within each repertoire. In a later analysis, generation probabilities were computed with a VDJ recombination model fitted to out-of-frame rearrangements, and the resulting probabilities were checked against IGoR. In a later analysis, hypergeometric tests were used to score TCR-TCR, TCR-HLA and TCR-CMV co-occurrence, with a repertoire-size bias correction applied to TCR pairs. A later analysis estimated false discovery rates by permuting HLA or CMV assignments 20 times. In a later analysis, co-occurring TCRs were grouped using DBSCAN, and TCRdist sequence similarity was added for clustering within HLA-allele-positive subsets. Repertoires with fewer than 30,000 or more than 120,000 public chains were left out of co-occurrence clustering, as were five repertoires with anomalous nucleotide sharing. Drawn from immuneACCESS, this table holds only the in-frame rearrangements with V and J called that TCRdb kept. Clones are partly lost; checked studies trace under half to an unresolved V gene and leave the rest unexplained. The V and J calls and clone size come from that table; D and trimming were worked out from the DNA. The sample table shows some 120,000 clones, and approximately 80% are seen once. Around 0.24% of the sample belongs to the ten largest clones.

The cohort comprised more than 550 healthy bone marrow donors. At the time of sampling, every cohort member was nominally healthy, though immune exposures that went unrecorded were likely present. The donor was CMV seronegative and belonged to the group of 380 or so seronegative cohort members. Every donor gave a peripheral blood sample, and the peripheral blood mononuclear cells from that sample were used for TCR beta sequencing. Genomic DNA extraction from the blood cell samples was performed with the Qiagen DNeasy Blood Extraction Kit. With regard to this clone: No antigen is known for it. No base quality values were provided; no much bigger clone lies one nucleotide off.

The origin of this receptor is a man in his fifties or sixties in good health and CMV-seronegative. The chain joins TRBV30 to TRBJ2-5, and TRBD1 may be the D gene, going by 5 matching bases. Material: PBMCs. The DNA sequence reads TGTGCCTGGGAAGAGCAGGGTCAGACCCAGTACTTC. It codes for CAWEEQGQTQYF.